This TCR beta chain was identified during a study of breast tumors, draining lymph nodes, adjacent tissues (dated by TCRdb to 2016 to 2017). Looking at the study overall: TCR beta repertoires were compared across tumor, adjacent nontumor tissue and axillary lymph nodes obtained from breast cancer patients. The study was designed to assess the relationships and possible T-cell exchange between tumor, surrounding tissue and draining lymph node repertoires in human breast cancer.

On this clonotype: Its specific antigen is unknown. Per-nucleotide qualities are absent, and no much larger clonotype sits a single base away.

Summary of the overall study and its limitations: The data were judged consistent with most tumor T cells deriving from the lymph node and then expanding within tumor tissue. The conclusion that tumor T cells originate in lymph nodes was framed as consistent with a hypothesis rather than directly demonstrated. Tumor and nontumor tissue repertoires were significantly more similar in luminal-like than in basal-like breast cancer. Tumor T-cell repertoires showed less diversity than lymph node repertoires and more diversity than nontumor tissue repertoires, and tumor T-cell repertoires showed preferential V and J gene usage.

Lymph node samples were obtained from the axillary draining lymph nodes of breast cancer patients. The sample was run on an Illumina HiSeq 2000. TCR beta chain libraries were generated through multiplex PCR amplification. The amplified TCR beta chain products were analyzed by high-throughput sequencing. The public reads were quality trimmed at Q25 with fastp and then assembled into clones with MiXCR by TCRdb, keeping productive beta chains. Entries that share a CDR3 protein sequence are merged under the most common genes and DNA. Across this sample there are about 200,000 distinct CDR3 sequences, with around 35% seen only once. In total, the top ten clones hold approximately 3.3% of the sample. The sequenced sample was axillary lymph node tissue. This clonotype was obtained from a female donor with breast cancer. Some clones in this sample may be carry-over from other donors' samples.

The DNA sequence follows: TGCGCCAGCAGCTTAACAGGATCTAGCACAGATACGCAGTATTTT. This translates into CASSLTGSSTDTQYF. The rearranged segments are TRBV5-1 and TRBJ2-3; TRBD1 is a possible D gene, resting on 5 matching bases. V is clipped by 2 bases and J by 0 bases, and the sequence between their germline boundaries is 10 bases long. The CDR3 runs 15 residues from the cysteine to the phenylalanine. Only the CDR3 DNA stays, 45 bases, in frame from base 1. From the germline V gene, CDR1 is SGHRS and CDR2 is YFSETQ.